This is a list of T cell receptor beta chains from one sample in a study of beta chain features in type 1 diabetes. Only in-frame clones appear in the TCRdb table, and some are missing; sequencing was by immunoSEQ multiplex PCR. Of roughly 230,000 clones listed, 9% to 10% were seen once; the top ten hold 0.03% to 0.035%. Input material: naive CD4+ T cells from blood. The source of these receptors is a woman aged 18-30 years in good health. Each CDR3 is given with its conserved first and last residue. D genes are given only for firm matches. Not every row has a clone size; where given, it reads once, few, many or a size class.

j_call clone_size v_call d_call cdr3_nt cdr3_aa
TRBJ1-1 NA TRBV5-1 NA TGCGCCAGCAGCGCAAACAGGGATCCTATGAACACTGAAGCTTTCTTT CASSANRDPMNTEAFF
TRBJ2-7 NA TRBV2 TRBD2 TGTGCCAGCAGGGGTAGCGGGAGCGGAACCTACGAGCAGTACTTC CASRGSGSGTYEQYF
TRBJ2-5 NA TRBV6-5 NA TGTGCCAGCAGCCGAACGTCGGGGTGGACCCAGTACTTC CASSRTSGWTQYF
TRBJ2-1 few TRBV2 TRBD2 TGTGCCAGCAGTCCACTAGCGGGACCTTACAATGAGCAGTTCTTC CASSPLAGPYNEQFF
TRBJ2-3 NA TRBV4-1 TRBD2 TGCGCCAGCAGCCAAGATGCTAGCGGACGAGATACGCAGTATTTT CASSQDASGRDTQYF
TRBJ1-3 NA TRBV5-1 NA TGCGCCAGCAGCTTGTTGGGCGAAGGAAACACCATATATTTT CASSLLGEGNTIYF
TRBJ2-7 few TRBV18 TRBD2 TGTGCCAGCTCACCACGGGCTAGCGGGCGATCCTACGAGCAGTACTTC CASSPRASGRSYEQYF
TRBJ2-3 few TRBV9 TRBD2 TGTGCCAGCAGCGTAGGGCCTAGCGGGGGGGTTAGCACAGATACGCAGTATTTT CASSVGPSGGVSTDTQYF
TRBJ2-7 NA TRBV29-1 TRBD1 TGCAGCGTGAACAGGGGTACCTCCTACGAGCAGTACTTC CSVNRGTSYEQYF
TRBJ1-4 few TRBV2 TRBD1 TGTGCCAGCAGCCTATACCGACAGGGACTGTTTTTT CASSLYRQGLFF
TRBJ1-1 NA TRBV7-9 NA TGTGCCAGCAGCACCGGTACCCTACGGGGCACTGAAGCTTTCTTT CASSTGTLRGTEAFF
TRBJ2-1 NA TRBV7-2 TRBD2 TGTGCCAGCAGCCCCTCCCTAGCGGAATCCTACAATGAGCAGTTCTTC CASSPSLAESYNEQFF
TRBJ2-5 NA TRBV4-1 NA TGCGCCAGCAGCCATCCCCATGGGGGGGCGGGCCGAGAGACCCAGTACTTC CASSHPHGGAGRETQYF
TRBJ1-5 few TRBV10-2 NA TGCGCCAGCAGTAGGGACACATTTAGCAATCAGCCCCAGCATTTT CASSRDTFSNQPQHF
TRBJ1-2 NA TRBV6-6 TRBD1 TGTGCCAGCAGTCGGGGGACAGAGGGCTACACCTTC CASSRGTEGYTF
TRBJ2-1 NA TRBV5-1 NA TGCGCCAGCAGCCGACTCCCCCCAGCGGGTAGATCCTACAATGAGCAGTTCTTC CASSRLPPAGRSYNEQFF
TRBJ2-7 few TRBV7-9 TRBD1 TGTGCCAGCAGCTTGAACAGGGGATTCTACGAGCAGTACTTC CASSLNRGFYEQYF
TRBJ2-1 NA TRBV19 TRBD2 TGTGCCAGTAGTATGGTCCTAGCGGGAGGGCCCTGGTCGGATGAGCAGTTCTTC CASSMVLAGGPWSDEQFF
TRBJ1-2 NA TRBV6-1 TRBD1 TGTGCCAGCAGTGGGGACCAGGGGGAGTTTCACTATGGCTACACCTTC CASSGDQGEFHYGYTF
TRBJ1-4 few TRBV7-9 NA TGTGCCAGCACCACGGGAACTAATGAAAAACTGTTTTTT CASTTGTNEKLFF